This T cell receptor (beta chain) was sequenced in a study of beta chain features in type 1 diabetes. CDR1 is MDHEN, CDR2 SYDVKM, per germline. CDR3 size: 14 residues. V gave up 5 bases and J gave up 3 bases; unmatched junction bases: 6. All of the isolated RNA was reverse transcribed, so expressed TCRB transcripts were sequenced. Produced via immunoSEQ multiplex PCR; TCRdb's table is partial and in-frame only. The repertoire consists of about 340,000 clones, with around 8% occurring once and the leading ten covering approximately 0.47%. Sequenced material: central memory CD4+ T cells from blood. This receptor was taken from a woman aged 18-29 years in good health. V gene TRBV28 combines with J gene TRBJ1-1, with 7 bases that match TRBD1. CDR3 sequence reads: CASSPGQYYTEAFF. DNA of the CDR3: TGTGCCAGCAGTCCGGGACAGTACTACACTGAAGCTTTCTTT.